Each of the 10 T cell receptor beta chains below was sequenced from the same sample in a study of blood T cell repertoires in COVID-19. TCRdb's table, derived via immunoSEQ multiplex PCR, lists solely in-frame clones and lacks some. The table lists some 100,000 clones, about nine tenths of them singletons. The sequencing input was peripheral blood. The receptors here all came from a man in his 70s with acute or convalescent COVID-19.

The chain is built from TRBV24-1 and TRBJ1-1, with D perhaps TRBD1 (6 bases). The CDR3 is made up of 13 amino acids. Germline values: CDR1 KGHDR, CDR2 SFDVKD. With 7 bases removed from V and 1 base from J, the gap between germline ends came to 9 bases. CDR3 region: CATRRGQNTEAFF. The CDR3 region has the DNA TGTGCCACCAGAAGGGGACAGAACACTGAAGCTTTCTTT.

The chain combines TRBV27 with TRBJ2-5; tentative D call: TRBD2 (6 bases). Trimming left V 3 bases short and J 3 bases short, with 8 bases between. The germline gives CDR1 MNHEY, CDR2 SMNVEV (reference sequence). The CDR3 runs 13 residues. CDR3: CASSFWGEETQYF. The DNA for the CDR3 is TGTGCCAGCAGTTTCTGGGGGGAAGAGACCCAGTACTTC.

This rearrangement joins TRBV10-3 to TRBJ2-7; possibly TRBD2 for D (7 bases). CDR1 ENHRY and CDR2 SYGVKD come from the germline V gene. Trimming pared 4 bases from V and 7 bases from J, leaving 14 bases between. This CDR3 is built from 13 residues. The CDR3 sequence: CAISAGGQGEQYF. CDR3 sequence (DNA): TGTGCCATCAGTGCCGGGGGGCAGGGTGAGCAGTACTTC.

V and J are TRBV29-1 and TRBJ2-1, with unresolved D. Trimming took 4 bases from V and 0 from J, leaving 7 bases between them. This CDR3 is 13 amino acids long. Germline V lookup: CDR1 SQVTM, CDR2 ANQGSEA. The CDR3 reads CSVAPSSYNEQFF. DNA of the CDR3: TGCAGCGTTGCGCCCAGCTCCTACAATGAGCAGTTCTTC.

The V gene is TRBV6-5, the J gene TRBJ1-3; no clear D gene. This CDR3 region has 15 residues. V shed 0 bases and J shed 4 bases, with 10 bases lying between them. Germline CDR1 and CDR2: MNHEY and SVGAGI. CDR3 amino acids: CASSYSGGLGNTIYF. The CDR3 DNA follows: TGTGCCAGCAGTTACTCGGGAGGGTTAGGAAACACCATATATTTT.

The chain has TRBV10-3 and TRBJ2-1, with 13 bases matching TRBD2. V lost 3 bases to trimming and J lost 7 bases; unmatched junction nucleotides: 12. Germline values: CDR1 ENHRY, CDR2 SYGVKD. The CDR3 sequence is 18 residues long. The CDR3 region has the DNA TGTGCCATCAGTGAAACACTAGCGGGAGGGCCTTGGGGGAATGAGCAGTTCTTC. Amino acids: CAISETLAGGPWGNEQFF.

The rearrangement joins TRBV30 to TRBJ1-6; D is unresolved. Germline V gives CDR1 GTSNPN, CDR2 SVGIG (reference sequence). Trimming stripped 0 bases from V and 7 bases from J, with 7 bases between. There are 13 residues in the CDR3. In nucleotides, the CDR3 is TGTGCCTGGAGTGTACTAGGGAATTCACCCCTCCACTTT. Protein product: CAWSVLGNSPLHF.

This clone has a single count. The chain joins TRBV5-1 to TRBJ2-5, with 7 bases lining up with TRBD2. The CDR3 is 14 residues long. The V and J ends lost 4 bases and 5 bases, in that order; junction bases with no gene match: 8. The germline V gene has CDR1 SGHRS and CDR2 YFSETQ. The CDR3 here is CASSGGRLGETQYF. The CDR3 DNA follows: TGCGCCAGCAGCGGCGGGAGATTGGGGGAGACCCAGTACTTC.

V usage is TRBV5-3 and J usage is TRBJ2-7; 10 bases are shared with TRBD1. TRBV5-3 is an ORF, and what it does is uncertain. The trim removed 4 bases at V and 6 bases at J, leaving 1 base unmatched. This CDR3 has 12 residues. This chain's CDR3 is CARSGQGGEQYF. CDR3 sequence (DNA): TGTGCCAGAAGCGGACAGGGGGGCGAGCAGTACTTC.

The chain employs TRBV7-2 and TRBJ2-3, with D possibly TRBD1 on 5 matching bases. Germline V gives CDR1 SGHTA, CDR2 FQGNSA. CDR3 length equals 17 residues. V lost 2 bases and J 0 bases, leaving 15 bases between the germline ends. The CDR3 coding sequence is TGTGCCAGCAGCTTAATCCCCAGGGTCTTTAGCACAGATACGCAGTATTTT. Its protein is CASSLIPRVFSTDTQYF.